This T cell receptor (beta chain) was captured by sequencing in a study of cytomegalovirus exposure and HLA in healthy donors (dated by TCRdb to the late 2010s). For the wider study: An earlier analysis of roughly 630 of the donors reported 250 to 300 Gb of sequence data and approximately 110 million unique TCR beta sequences from 150 million to 200 million T cells. Roughly 300 gigabases of sequencing data and around 85 million unique TCR sequences made up an early release that covered nearly 650 HLA-typed donors. The genetic ancestry cluster associated with self-reported Caucasian donors included roughly 84% of the 398 genotyped donors. The study was designed to test whether signatures of past pathogen exposure could be identified by cataloging public T cell receptors. The study profiled the T cell repertoires of some 610 subjects by immunosequencing and related them to cytomegalovirus serostatus. Along with the roughly 610-subject first cohort, a separate validation cohort of over a hundred different subjects was used. To predict cytomegalovirus infection status, the study brought together high-throughput TCR immunosequencing, statistical association of individual TCRs with disease status, and machine learning. In a later analysis, previously published TCR beta repertoires from 500 to 750 donors were re-analyzed and high-resolution HLA genotyping was added so that TCR occurrence patterns could be studied. Rather than using new phenotypic data, the later analysis identified candidate immune exposures from TCR beta sequences and from how often those sequences occurred across donors. In an earlier analysis of roughly 540 of the donors, high-throughput TCR beta sequencing was used to judge whether each TCR beta V gene segment behaved as functional or pseudogenic. Donor age, sex, ethnicity and CMV serostatus were compiled alongside the repertoire data. Genome-wide SNP genotypes for about 65% of the 666 donors were used in a later genetic analysis, which treated that subset as a discovery cohort. All discovery cohort repertoires had been generated on a single sequencing platform. Class I and class II HLA loci were covered by the typing at four-digit resolution. The number of typed donors differed by locus: 629-630 for A, B, C, DRB1 and DQB1; about 520 for DQA1; about 600 for DPA1; and 400 to 480 for DPB1. About five DR-DQ haplotypes were treated as single units for association and clustering because of strong linkage in the cohort. On average, over 200,000 unique TCR beta nucleotide sequences were sequenced per donor among a few hundred genotyped donors of the cohort, with 15% to 20% of those sequences being non-productive.

Worth noting for this clone: What antigen it recognizes has not been identified. One base away there is no much larger clone; base qualities are not given.

The library was generated by the immunoSEQ multiplex PCR assay. For the multiplex PCR, a mixture combining 60 forward primers for TCR Vbeta segments and 13 reverse primers for TCR Jbeta segments was used. Amplification of the CDR3 region of rearranged TCR beta genes was performed with a multiplex PCR assay on genomic DNA. Amplified TCR beta libraries were sequenced as 87-base-pair reads on the Illumina HiSeq System. The published analysis was carried out like this. A later analysis counted tens of millions of unique TCR beta chains across the 700 or so repertoires, and 9.5 million to 11 million of these chains were shared by at least two donors. Raw reads were error-corrected and collapsed into unique sequences by a nearest-neighbor algorithm in which closely related sequences were merged to remove PCR and sequencing errors. CDR3 sequences were aligned to IMGT reference sequences to assign V, D and J gene segments. For a sequence to be retained, a match of at least six nucleotides was required to both a V gene segment and a J gene segment. Rearrangements were called productive when the CDR3 lacked stop codons and stayed in frame with V and J; all others were non-productive. Following IMGT convention, CDR3 was defined as the stretch from the second conserved V-encoded cysteine to the conserved J-encoded phenylalanine. In an earlier analysis of approximately 500 of the donors, sequences lacking an unambiguous match to a single V gene segment were excluded. In an earlier analysis of almost 600 of the donors, a V segment was called functional when productive rearrangements were above 56.7%, and segregating when the standard deviation between donors exceeded 5%. To diagnose cytomegalovirus status from the catalog of TCR beta chain sequences, a statistical classification framework was built. A later analysis assigned V and J genes by comparing TCR nucleotide sequences with IMGT/GENE-DB human TR gene sequences. Using the TCRdist pipeline, a later analysis assigned CDR3 sequences along with most-parsimonious VDJ recombination scenarios. A later analysis defined each TCR beta chain by its CDR3 amino acid sequence plus V-gene family, and excluded reads lacking a unique V-gene family. As a way to deal with suspected cross-contamination and a sequencing artifact, a later analysis dropped nearly 600 nucleotide sequences that were highly shared and had low generation probability. For each public chain, a later analysis derived a clonal expansion index from normalized ranks of inferred template counts within each repertoire. Generation probabilities in a later analysis came from a VDJ recombination model fitted to out-of-frame rearrangements, and those results were checked against IGoR. A later analysis scored TCR-TCR, TCR-HLA and TCR-CMV co-occurrence with hypergeometric tests, applying a repertoire-size bias correction to TCR pairs. False discovery rates were estimated in a later analysis by permuting HLA or CMV assignments 20 times. A later analysis grouped co-occurring TCRs with DBSCAN, adding TCRdist sequence similarity when clustering within HLA-allele-positive subsets. Repertoires with fewer than 30,000 or more than 120,000 public chains were left out of co-occurrence clustering, as were about five repertoires with anomalous nucleotide sharing. TCRdb provides this immuneACCESS table in a form limited to in-frame rearrangements. Some clones are lacking; in checked studies, under half of them reflect an unresolved V gene, and why the rest are absent is not known. Clonal size and the V and J genes are those of that table, whereas D and trimming came from the DNA. The sample table lists 180,000 or so clones, approximately 85% of them with a count of one. Almost 9.5% of the sample goes to the ten largest clones.

Overall study outcomes, separate from this receptor: An association between a missense DCLRE1C variant and V-gene and J-gene trimming of TCR beta chains was found in a later genetic analysis and replicated in an independent cohort. The study gave a list of under 200 TCR beta chains associated with cytomegalovirus. A later analysis found that most CMV-associated TCR beta chains appeared HLA-restricted, with HLA associations seemingly driven largely by CMV exposure. When HLA alleles, especially DR and DQ, strongly co-occurred, TCR associations were difficult to assign to individual alleles. The sequencing pipeline was judged likely to have produced a cluster of highly shared sequence variants as a technical artifact. Several of the top co-occurrence clusters appeared to be linked to parvovirus B19, influenza, CMV and Epstein-Barr virus, according to a later analysis. In a later analysis, HLA-associated TCR beta chains were found to be more clonally expanded and to have lower generation probabilities than equally common non-associated chains. Because some donors lacked HLA typing at each locus, the association tests relied only on the typed subset. According to a later analysis, TCR association rates differed among HLA loci, with DRB1 alleles showing the most associated TCRs and HLA-C alleles showing the fewest. For the cohort, immune exposure information was limited to CMV serostatus. Most TCR sequences were observed very rarely across donors, whereas some public TCRs were present in many individuals. A few of the identified cytomegalovirus-associated TCR beta chains were confirmed in vitro to be specific for cytomegalovirus antigens. A further reported finding was that TCR beta sequences accurately predicted the HLA-A and HLA-B alleles for most subjects in the first cohort. Correlated functional status among segregating V segments might reflect linkage disequilibrium, but an unknown experimental factor could not be ruled out. In a later analysis, 16,951 TCR beta sequences were associated with specific HLA alleles at a false discovery rate of 0.05. An earlier analysis of approximately 530 of the donors showed that most TCR beta V segments appeared in productive rearrangements either about 87% or about 30% of the time, which broadly matched IMGT annotations. A later genetic analysis reported fewer N-insertions in productive TCRs among donors in an Asian-associated ancestry cluster than the approximately 670-donor mean. This cohort had only TCR beta chains sequenced, and the lack of alpha or paired-chain data limited which features could be detected. The classifier was reported to diagnose cytomegalovirus status with high specificity and sensitivity in both the original and validation cohorts. Because the 87-base-pair reads could not distinguish some IMGT-functional V segments, including TRBV6-2 and TRBV6-3, those segments were excluded. Because counts were too low, more than 15 rarely observed V segments, including chromosome 9 orphons, were left out of the earlier analysis of 500 to 650 of the donors. Presence/absence analyses assumed roughly uniform sequencing depth across donors, an assumption that may not hold. The authors suggested that the approach could potentially be generalized to other disease states and immunological phenotypes.

In total, roughly 670 healthy bone marrow donors made up the cohort. Cohort members were all nominally healthy when sampled, although unrecorded immune exposures were likely present. The donor tested CMV seropositive, placing the donor among the 250 to 300 seropositive members of the cohort. A peripheral blood sample was provided by each donor, and peripheral blood mononuclear cells were used for TCR beta sequencing. Genomic DNA extraction from the blood cell samples was performed with the Qiagen DNeasy Blood Extraction Kit. For CDR1 and CDR2, the germline V gene (reference sequence) lists MNHNY and SVGAGI. Including cysteine and phenylalanine, the CDR3 has 14 amino acids. The read is trimmed to its CDR3 DNA, 42 bases read in frame from base 1. V sheds 1 base and J sheds 4 bases, leaving 10 bases between their ends.

The chain is encoded by TRBV6-6 joined to TRBJ1-1; TRBD1 is a possible D gene, resting on 5 matching bases. Sequences were obtained from PBMCs. The clonotype originates from a man younger than 35 in good health and CMV-seropositive. The CDR3 amino acid sequence is: CASSYWAGGTEAFF. The sequence in DNA is TGTGCCAGCAGTTACTGGGCGGGGGGCACTGAAGCTTTCTTT.